This T cell receptor (beta chain) is drawn from a study of immune evolution from preneoplasia to lung adenocarcinoma. TCRdb's copy holds only in-frame clones and misses some; the assay was immunoSEQ multiplex PCR. The repertoire holds around 5,000 clones, about 82% seen once, with about 14% in the top ten. The CDR3 loop spans 15 amino acids. V dropped 4 bases and J dropped 6 bases, with 20 bases sitting between them. CDR1 and CDR2 (germline): GTSNPN, SVGIG (reference sequence). J is TRBJ2-3 and V is TRBV30; possibly TRBD1 or TRBD2 for D (5 bases each). The sequenced material came from FFPE normal lung tissue adjacent to the tumor. The origin of this receptor is a person aged 45-69 years with lung adenocarcinoma. The CDR3 DNA reads TGTGCCTGGAATAAAGGGGACCACGGTAGCGATACGCAGTATTTT. This translates into CAWNKGDHGSDTQYF.